The sequence of this TCR beta chain was determined in a study of OX40 agonist ivuxolimab in advanced cancers. Study at large: Allowance was made for prior anti-PD-1, anti-PD-L1 or anti-CTLA-4 therapy, and approximately 40% had some. Whole-study findings and limits: Averaged across samples, CD8+ T cells carried more expanded clones than CD4+ did. Researchers did not establish what antigens the expanded peripheral T cells target.

Collection of blood occurred at baseline, at cycle 4 day 1, and at cycle 7 day 1. Using immunoSEQ multiplex PCR, the repertoire was profiled, and TCRdb retains in-frame clones only, with some absent. This sample has about 70,000 clones, with around 88% found just once. Worth noting for this clone: The antigen remains undetermined.

The V gene's germline CDR1 is SGHKS and CDR2 YYEKEE (reference sequence). V gave up 4 bases and J gave up 9 bases; unmatched junction bases: 12. This CDR3 comprises 15 residues. This sequence originates from an adult with an advanced solid tumor such as melanoma, head and neck, liver or kidney cancer. V usage is TRBV5-5 and J usage is TRBJ2-7; TRBD1 agrees at 11 bases. The sequencing used CD4+ or CD8+ T cells sorted from blood, collected in a trial of the OX40 agonist ivuxolimab. In nucleotides, the CDR3 is TGTGCCAGCAGCAGGGACGGGACAGGGGGAGTAGTGCAGTACTTC. Translation: CASSRDGTGGVVQYF.